Each of the 14 T cell receptor beta chains below was sequenced from the same sample in a study of T cell responses to AZD1222 COVID-19 vaccine (dated by TCRdb to the early 2020s). The time point label for this specimen denotes: baseline before first vaccination. Libraries were made using the immunoSEQ multiplex PCR assay. TCRdb took this table from immuneACCESS and kept in-frame rearrangements with V and J called. Such tables lack part of the clones; where checked against another copy, unresolved V genes explain under half of the gap, and the rest is unexplained. The sample records more than 70,000 clones, 87% of which are singletons. Together, the top ten hold roughly 1.6% of the sample. This specimen was peripheral blood, taken on day 0 of AZD1222 vaccination. The receptor set was obtained from an adult in good health.

The CDR3 bases are TGCGCCAGCAGCTTGGTAGCGGGAGGCATCACCGGGGAGCTGTTTTTT. Its translation is CASSLVAGGITGELFF. This chain joins TRBV5-1 and TRBJ2-2; 10 nucleotides agree with TRBD2. The V and J ends lost 0 bases and 4 bases, in that order; junction bases with no gene match: 3. From germline, CDR1 is SGHRS and CDR2 YFSETQ. The CDR3 has 16 residues.

The chain carries TRBV6-5 and TRBJ1-1; no clear D. The length of the CDR3 is 15 residues. Per germline, CDR1 MNHEY and CDR2 SVGAGI. The germline V and J ends were trimmed by 7 bases and 0 bases, with 15 bases remaining between them. The CDR3 loop reads CASIRQSGLNTEAFF. The CDR3 region has the DNA TGTGCCAGCATCCGACAAAGTGGGCTGAACACTGAAGCTTTCTTT.

The V gene is TRBV7-9, the J gene TRBJ1-2; 8 bases are a match to TRBD1. Trimming cost V 3 bases and J 2 bases; bases outside gene matches: 2. CDR1 and CDR2 (germline): SEHNR, FQNEAQ (reference sequence). This CDR3 comprises 14 residues. This CDR3 is CASSFTGGNYGYTF. The CDR3 DNA reads as TGTGCCAGCAGCTTCACAGGGGGGAACTATGGCTACACCTTC.

The J gene is TRBJ2-1, the V gene TRBV24-1, with 9 bases aligning to TRBD2. This CDR3 has 15 residues. Trimming took 0 bases from V and 8 from J; bases not matched to a gene: 4. From germline, CDR1 is KGHDR and CDR2 SFDVKD. DNA of the CDR3: TGTGCCACCAGTGATTTGGTTAGCGGGAGAGATGAGCAGTTCTTC. This translates into CATSDLVSGRDEQFF.

The chain joins TRBV3-1 (or the pseudogene TRBV3-2) to TRBJ2-1; no clear D gene. The germline V gene has CDR1 LGHDT and CDR2 YNNKEL (reference sequence). V lost 11 bases and J 8 bases, leaving 25 bases between the germline ends. The CDR3 spans 15 residues. This CDR3 reads CAPRRRASSGHEQFF. The CDR3 DNA sequence: TGTGCCCCTCGTCGCCGGGCTTCGAGTGGTCATGAGCAGTTCTTC.

J is TRBJ2-3 and V is TRBV19, with 11 bases that match TRBD2. The J segment lost 5 bases and the V segment lost 0 bases, leaving 13 bases of the junction unmatched. The CDR3 loop spans 19 amino acids. Germline V gene sequence: CDR1 LNHDA, CDR2 SQIVND (reference sequence). CDR3 bases: TGTGCCAGTAGTATAGAGCGACCAGGGACTAGCGGAGCACTAGATACGCAGTATTTT. Translated, it gives CASSIERPGTSGALDTQYF.

The CDR3 bases are TGTGCCAGCAGCGTTGGACATACTGAAGCTTTCTTT. Translation: CASSVGHTEAFF. The chain carries TRBV9 and TRBJ1-1, with D perhaps matching TRBD1 (5 bases). V was clipped by 2 bases and J by 5 bases, with 7 bases between them. Germline V gives CDR1 SGDLS, CDR2 YYNGEE. This CDR3 has 12 amino acids. The whole variable domain, filled in from reference TRBV9 and TRBJ1-1, reads DSGVTQTPKHLITATGQRVTLRCSPRSGDLSVYWYQQSLDQGLQFLIQYYNGEERAKGNILERFSAQQFPDLHSELNLSSLELGDSALYFCASSVGHTEAFFGQGTRLTVV.

This chain connects TRBV6-5 to TRBJ1-2; D gene unclear. CDR3 length: 13 amino acids. Trimming left V 6 bases short and J 4 bases short, with 12 bases between. In germline, CDR1 is MNHEY, CDR2 SVGAGI. CDR3: CASRVRATYGYTF. For the CDR3, the DNA is TGTGCCAGCAGGGTTCGGGCTACCTATGGCTACACCTTC.

In its sample, this clone was seen once. The V gene is TRBV19, the J gene TRBJ2-7; D is perhaps TRBD2 (6 bases). Trimming removed 5 bases at V and 3 bases at J, with 14 bases between. Germline V gene data show CDR1 as LNHDA and CDR2 as SQIVND (reference sequence). This CDR3 spans 14 amino acids. CDR3 loop: CASSPNGTGYEQYF. The CDR3 nucleotides read TGTGCCAGTAGTCCGAACGGGACTGGCTACGAGCAGTACTTC.

This clone occurred once. The rearrangement joins TRBV19 to TRBJ1-4; 7 nucleotides match TRBD1. Losses at the gene ends were 3 bases for V and 5 bases for J; bases not matched to a gene: 6. The CDR3 length is 15 residues. CDR1 is LNHDA, CDR2 SQIVND, per germline (reference sequence). The DNA of the CDR3 is TGTGCCAGTAGTATCCCCGGACAGGCGAATGAAAAACTGTTTTTT. Translation gives CASSIPGQANEKLFF.

The rearrangement uses TRBV6-5 and TRBJ2-1; 7 nucleotides line up with TRBD2. Germline assignment: CDR1 MNHEY and CDR2 SVGAGI. J was trimmed by 3 bases and V by 4 bases; bases with no gene match: 3. This CDR3 spans 14 amino acids. In DNA form, the CDR3 reads TGTGCCAGCAGTTCAAGCGGGAACTACAATGAGCAGTTCTTC. Encoded protein: CASSSSGNYNEQFF.

In DNA form, the CDR3 reads TGCGCCAGCAGACAGGGAATAACTAATGAAAAACTGTTTTTT. Amino acid sequence: CASRQGITNEKLFF. J is TRBJ1-4 and V is TRBV5-1, with D perhaps matching TRBD1 (6 bases). V lost 5 bases and J lost 1, with 9 bases in between. Per germline, CDR1 SGHRS and CDR2 YFSETQ. The CDR3 consists of 14 residues. Looking up the rest from reference TRBV5-1 and TRBJ1-4 gives the full variable domain: KAGVTQTPRYLIKTRGQQVTLSCSPISGHRSVSWYQQTPGQGLQFLFEYFSETQRNKGNFPGRFSGRQFSNSRSEMNVSTLELGDSALYLCASRQGITNEKLFFGSGTQLSVL.

The count of this clone is one. The chain uses TRBV28 and TRBJ1-6; D not resolved. The CDR3 totals 12 residues. Deletions cut 6 bases from V and 14 bases from J, with 14 bases between. The germline V gene encodes CDR1 MDHEN and CDR2 SYDVKM. CDR3 DNA: TGTGCCAGCAGGCCCTCCCTTTTGGCCCTCCACTTT. Protein: CASRPSLLALHF.

The V call is TRBV7-2, the J call TRBJ2-3; D uncertain. V was pared by 5 bases and J by 0 bases, with 12 bases between. Germline V gene data show CDR1 as SGHTA and CDR2 as FQGNSA. The CDR3 has 15 amino acids. The chain's CDR3 is CASSESRLSTDTQYF. For the CDR3, the DNA is TGTGCCAGCAGCGAGAGTCGATTAAGCACAGATACGCAGTATTTT.